What follows are 32 T cell receptor beta chains derived from one specimen sequenced in a study of early T cells in non-severe SARS-CoV-2 infection. TCRdb reprocessed the 5' RACE reads via MiXCR and lists one record per CDR3 protein. The sample consists of some 54,000 distinct CDR3 sequences, roughly 10% of them appearing once. The specimen sequenced was whole blood. These TCRs come from an adult who was a healthcare worker with PCR-confirmed SARS-CoV-2 infection or an uninfected control (not recorded which).

The rearrangement links TRBV18 to TRBJ2-7; a possible D gene is TRBD2 (6 bases). V was cut by 3 bases and J by 5 bases, with 14 bases left in between. CDR1 and CDR2 from the germline V gene are KGHSH and LQKENI. This CDR3 has 14 amino acids. The DNA for the CDR3 is TGTGCCAGCTCACCCGGGGAGGAGCTGGACGAGCAGTACTTC. Protein product: CASSPGEELDEQYF.

The V and J genes are TRBV12-3 or TRBV12-4 and TRBJ2-1; 11 bases align to TRBD2. Trimming at V came to 8 bases and at J to 4 bases, leaving 10 bases not matched to a gene. The CDR3 loop spans 16 amino acids. The CDR3 DNA sequence: TGTGCCAGCTGTAAGGACGGGACTAGCGGTTACAATGAGCAGTTCTTC. Translating it yields CASCKDGTSGYNEQFF.

V usage is TRBV7-2 and J usage is TRBJ2-1; possible D gene TRBD2, 6 bases. The CDR3 runs to 15 residues. Germline V gives CDR1 SGHTA, CDR2 FQGNSA. V was shortened by 2 bases and J by 3 bases, with 11 bases between the two germline ends. In DNA form, the CDR3 reads TGTGCCAGCAGCTTATCTGTAGCGGTCTACAATGAGCAGTTCTTC. Its protein is CASSLSVAVYNEQFF.

This clonotype was recorded a few times. The V and J genes are TRBV30 and TRBJ2-7; 11 bases match TRBD1. V gave up 5 bases and J gave up 6 bases; unmatched junction bases: 9. CDR3 size: 14 residues. In germline, CDR1 is GTSNPN, CDR2 SVGIG (reference sequence). The CDR3 reads CAWDAGTGGGEQYF. CDR3 in DNA: TGTGCCTGGGACGCCGGGACAGGGGGTGGCGAGCAGTACTTC.

The CDR3 loop reads CSVTSSGANVLTF. Written as DNA, the CDR3 is TGCAGCGTCACGAGCTCTGGGGCCAACGTCCTGACTTTC. The V call is TRBV29-1, the J call TRBJ2-6; D call uncertain. V was cut by 6 bases and J by 0 bases, with 6 bases left in between. The germline V gene has CDR1 SQVTM and CDR2 ANQGSEA. This CDR3 region has 13 residues.

This clonotype showed up just a few times. V is TRBV13 and J is TRBJ2-5; 12 bases line up with TRBD2. This CDR3 has 15 residues. J was trimmed by 6 bases and V by 5 bases; bases with no gene match: 7. CDR1 and CDR2 (germline): PRHDT, FYEKMQ (reference sequence). The chain's CDR3 is CASSIGLAGSKTQYF. The CDR3 region has the DNA TGTGCCAGCAGCATCGGACTAGCGGGGTCCAAGACCCAGTACTTC.

This clonotype occurred many times. J is TRBJ2-1 and V is TRBV12-3 or TRBV12-4; D unclear. The CDR3 totals 15 residues. V was trimmed by 6 bases and J by 5 bases, leaving 17 bases between them. CDR3 coding DNA: TGTGCCAGCAGCTCCACCGCTGAGAATAACAATGAGCAGTTCTTC. Translation gives CASSSTAENNNEQFF.

At least ten counts were recorded for this clonotype. The chain links TRBV12-3 or TRBV12-4 to TRBJ1-3; D unclear. The CDR3 consists of 12 residues. Trimming pared 4 bases from V and 3 bases from J, leaving 4 bases between. This CDR3 reads CASSYSGNTIYF. CDR3 bases: TGTGCCAGCAGTTATAGTGGAAACACCATATATTTT.

This clonotype has a count of ten or more. The chain links TRBV18 to TRBJ1-3; D is uncertain. This CDR3 spans 16 amino acids. V gave up 6 bases and J gave up 0 bases, with 15 bases separating them. The germline V gene has CDR1 KGHSH and CDR2 LQKENI. The CDR3 bases are TGTGCCAGCTCTACCGAGAGAGTGCGCTCTGGAAACACCATATATTTT. This codes for CASSTERVRSGNTIYF.

A few counts support this clonotype. J is TRBJ1-1 and V is TRBV7-9; the match to TRBD1 covers 7 bases. Germline CDR1 SEHNR, CDR2 FQNEAQ (reference sequence). The CDR3 contains 14 residues. V lost 5 bases to trimming and J lost 9 bases; unmatched junction nucleotides: 12. In nucleotides, the CDR3 is TGTGCCAGCAGCAACGCAGGGGGATCAAACAAAGCTTTCTTT. It yields the protein CASSNAGGSNKAFF.

This clonotype was seen ten or more times. This chain connects TRBV3-1 to TRBJ2-1; D call uncertain. Germline CDR1 is LGHDT and CDR2 is YNNKEL (reference sequence). The CDR3 sequence is 15 residues long. Trimming removed 4 bases at V and 0 bases at J, with 10 bases between. For the CDR3, the DNA is TGTGCCAGCAGCCCCACCATCCTCTCCTACAATGAGCAGTTCTTC. Amino acids: CASSPTILSYNEQFF.

The J gene is TRBJ2-1, the V gene TRBV3-1; 12 bases fit TRBD2. This CDR3 has 17 residues. CDR1 and CDR2 (germline): LGHDT, YNNKEL (reference sequence). J gave up 4 bases and V 3 bases, and 7 bases lay outside the gene matches. CDR3 nucleotides: TGTGCCAGCAGCCACCAAGGGACTAGCGGGCCGTACAATGAGCAGTTCTTC. Its translation: CASSHQGTSGPYNEQFF.

This clonotype was seen at least ten times. The rearrangement uses TRBV29-1 and TRBJ1-5; the D is unclear. The V gene lost 4 bases and the J gene lost 5 bases, with 12 bases spanning the gap. This CDR3 comprises 13 residues. Germline V gene data show CDR1 as SQVTM and CDR2 as ANQGSEA. Here the CDR3 reads CSVARAVDQPQHF. In DNA, the CDR3 is TGCAGCGTTGCTAGGGCAGTTGATCAGCCCCAGCATTTT.

This clonotype was counted at least ten times. The chain recombines TRBV5-1 with TRBJ2-6, with D perhaps TRBD1 (5 bases). Germline V gene sequence: CDR1 SGHRS, CDR2 YFSETQ. The V gene lost 0 bases and the J gene lost 1 base, with 8 bases spanning the gap. This CDR3 has 16 residues. CDR3 nucleotide sequence: TGCGCCAGCAGCTTGGGAAGGACATCTGGGGCCAACGTCCTGACTTTC. Residues: CASSLGRTSGANVLTF.

This clonotype was seen repeatedly, ten times or more. The V call is TRBV4-1, the J call TRBJ1-5; 7 nucleotides align to TRBD1. The CDR3 extends over 17 amino acids. The germline gives CDR1 MGHRA, CDR2 YSYEKL. V shed 2 bases and J 4 bases; nucleotides not matched to a gene: 11. The CDR3: CASSQRGGQVGNQPQHF. CDR3 DNA: TGCGCCAGCAGCCAACGTGGAGGACAGGTCGGGAATCAGCCCCAGCATTTT.

The V gene is TRBV6-6, the J gene TRBJ2-5; 9 bases align to TRBD1. CDR3 length: 16 residues. Germline V gives CDR1 MNHNY, CDR2 SVGAGI (reference sequence). V trimming: 2 bases; J trimming: 5 bases; junction bases outside the gene matches: 9. The CDR3 coding sequence is TGTGCCAGCAGTTACCCCGGACAGGGGTCAGGGGAGACCCAGTACTTC. Its protein is CASSYPGQGSGETQYF.

This clonotype has at least ten counts. The chain couples TRBV6-2 or TRBV6-3 to TRBJ1-1; TRBD1 is a possible D gene (6 bases). Germline CDR1 and CDR2: MNHEY and SVGEGT. Trimming cost V 10 bases and J 0 bases, with 18 bases left between them. The CDR3 has 15 amino acids. The CDR3 protein is CATRSGQRMNTEAFF. CDR3 bases: TGTGCCACCCGCTCTGGACAGAGGATGAACACTGAAGCTTTCTTT.

CDR3 DNA sequence: TGTGCCGGGTCGGTGGGACCCTACGAGCAGTACTTC. Translated, it gives CAGSVGPYEQYF. V usage is TRBV30 and J usage is TRBJ2-7; D is perhaps TRBD1 or TRBD2 (5 bases each). Germline CDR1 is GTSNPN and CDR2 is SVGIG (reference sequence). V was shortened by 8 bases and J by 2 bases, with 13 bases between the two germline ends. The CDR3 loop spans 12 amino acids.

This clonotype came up many times. This chain links TRBV5-1 with TRBJ2-7, with 9 nucleotides matching TRBD2. Germline-derived CDR1 and CDR2 are SGHRS and YFSETQ. This CDR3 is built from 16 residues. After removal of 0 bases from V and 0 bases from J, the junction contained 4 bases not matched to a gene. The CDR3 sequence is CASSLVAGVLSYEQYF. CDR3 bases: TGCGCCAGCAGCTTGGTAGCGGGGGTTCTCTCCTACGAGCAGTACTTC.

This clonotype has a count of ten or more. This chain connects TRBV12-3 or TRBV12-4 to TRBJ2-7, with D possibly matching TRBD1 (5 bases). This CDR3 has 14 amino acids. V lost 5 bases and J lost 6, with 17 bases in between. The CDR3 is CASSRQGLLSEQYF. CDR3 nucleotide sequence: TGTGCCAGCAGTCGCCAGGGTCTGCTGTCCGAGCAGTACTTC.

This clonotype was seen many times. The chain uses TRBV5-1 and TRBJ2-2, with D possibly TRBD2 on 6 matching bases. V lost 0 bases and J 3 bases, leaving 9 bases between the germline ends. CDR1 is SGHRS, CDR2 YFSETQ, per germline. This CDR3 has 15 residues. CDR3 nucleotides: TGCGCCAGCAGCTTGGGACTAGGATACACCGGGGAGCTGTTTTTT. Encoded protein: CASSLGLGYTGELFF.

This clonotype was recorded a few times. The CDR3 sequence: CASSYGGRGEQYF. In nucleotides, the CDR3 is TGTGCCAGCAGTTACGGCGGGAGGGGCGAGCAGTACTTC. The chain joins TRBV6-5 to TRBJ2-7; 9 bases agree with TRBD2. The junction had 2 bases not matched to a gene; V was cut back by 2 bases and J by 6 bases. The CDR3 extends over 13 amino acids. Germline V lookup: CDR1 MNHEY, CDR2 SVGAGI.

This clonotype was counted many times. This rearrangement joins TRBV7-9 to TRBJ2-1; the match to TRBD2 covers 13 bases. This CDR3 comprises 16 residues. CDR1 SEHNR and CDR2 FQNEAQ come from the germline V gene (reference sequence). V dropped 5 bases and J dropped 8; count of bases not matched to a gene: 9. CDR3: CASSRRLAGGADEQFF. In DNA, the CDR3 is TGTGCCAGCAGCCGACGACTAGCGGGAGGAGCCGATGAGCAGTTCTTC.

CDR3 in amino acids: CASSVGGTLYQETQYF. The CDR3 bases are TGTGCCAGCAGCGTAGGGGGCACCTTGTACCAAGAGACCCAGTACTTC. The chain links TRBV9 to TRBJ2-5; possible D gene TRBD1, 5 bases. The ends were cut back, 0 bases at V and 0 bases at J, with 12 bases in the middle. The germline V gene has CDR1 SGDLS and CDR2 YYNGEE. The CDR3 totals 16 residues.

The table lists this clonotype with many counts. The chain carries TRBV10-3 and TRBJ2-7; 11 bases match TRBD2. V was pared by 5 bases and J by 3 bases, with 15 bases of the junction left unmatched. CDR1 and CDR2 from the germline V gene are ENHRY and SYGVKD. This CDR3 is built from 18 residues. CDR3 sequence (DNA): TGTGCCATCAGTCACCCGGGACTAGCGGTAATAGGAGACTACGAGCAGTACTTC. It codes for CAISHPGLAVIGDYEQYF.

This clonotype was detected ten times or more. The chain links TRBV6-5 to TRBJ1-5; 7 nucleotides agree with TRBD1. With V trimmed by 6 bases and J by 6 bases, 11 bases remained unmatched. Germline V gene sequence: CDR1 MNHEY, CDR2 SVGAGI. The CDR3 consists of 15 residues. This chain's CDR3 is CASRLKPTGTQPQHF. CDR3 DNA sequence: TGTGCCAGCAGACTGAAGCCGACAGGGACTCAGCCCCAGCATTTT.

This chain uses TRBV5-1 with TRBJ2-6; 8 bases fit TRBD1. Looked up from germline, CDR1 is SGHRS and CDR2 is YFSETQ. The V and J ends lost 4 bases and 0 bases, in that order; junction bases with no gene match: 9. This CDR3 has 18 amino acids. CDR3 DNA: TGCGCCAGCAGCCTCCGACAGGGGACCCTCTCTGGGGCCAACGTCCTGACTTTC. As protein: CASSLRQGTLSGANVLTF.

The chain recombines TRBV6-2 or TRBV6-3 with TRBJ1-3; D uncertain. The CDR3 totals 15 residues. The germline gives CDR1 MNHEY, CDR2 SVGEGT. The V and J ends lost 0 bases and 2 bases respectively, with 8 bases between them. CDR3 bases: TGTGCCAGCAGTTACTCAGGAGGTACTGGAAACACCATATATTTT. Encoded protein: CASSYSGGTGNTIYF.

The chain recombines TRBV6-5 with TRBJ1-1, with TRBD1 as a possible D gene (6 bases). CDR3 length equals 13 residues. The V end was cut by 2 bases, the J end by 6 bases, with 10 bases between. Germline-derived CDR1 and CDR2 are MNHEY and SVGAGI. The CDR3 spells CASSYGGLAEAFF. For the CDR3, the DNA is TGTGCCAGCAGTTACGGGGGGCTCGCTGAAGCTTTCTTT.

The chain recombines TRBV3-1 with TRBJ2-1, with TRBD2 matching over 10 bases. CDR1 LGHDT and CDR2 YNNKEL come from the germline V gene (reference sequence). Germline trimming cut 1 base from V and 6 bases from J; bases unmatched to any gene: 9. This CDR3 has 17 amino acids. The CDR3 nucleotides read TGTGCCAGCAGCCAAGTTTGGGTAGCGGGAGGCCGCAATGAGCAGTTCTTC. It translates to CASSQVWVAGGRNEQFF.

Comments on this clonotype: Possible read error: a much larger clone is one base away. This chain connects TRBV7-2 to TRBJ1-2; D might be TRBD1 (5 bases). CDR1 SGHTA and CDR2 FQGNSA come from the germline V gene. V was clipped by 5 bases and J by 4 bases, with 14 bases between them. The CDR3 contains 14 residues. The DNA of the CDR3 is TGTGCCAGCAGCCCAAATCGGGGGGGCTATGGCTACACCTTC. Its protein product is CASSPNRGGYGYTF.

This clonotype occurred many times. The rearrangement links TRBV12-3 or TRBV12-4 to TRBJ1-1, with D hard to call. Trimming left V 5 bases short and J 2 bases short, with 9 bases between. The length of the CDR3 is 13 residues. CDR3 sequence reads: CASSPMSNTEAFF. In DNA form, the CDR3 reads TGTGCCAGCAGTCCCATGAGTAACACTGAAGCTTTCTTT.